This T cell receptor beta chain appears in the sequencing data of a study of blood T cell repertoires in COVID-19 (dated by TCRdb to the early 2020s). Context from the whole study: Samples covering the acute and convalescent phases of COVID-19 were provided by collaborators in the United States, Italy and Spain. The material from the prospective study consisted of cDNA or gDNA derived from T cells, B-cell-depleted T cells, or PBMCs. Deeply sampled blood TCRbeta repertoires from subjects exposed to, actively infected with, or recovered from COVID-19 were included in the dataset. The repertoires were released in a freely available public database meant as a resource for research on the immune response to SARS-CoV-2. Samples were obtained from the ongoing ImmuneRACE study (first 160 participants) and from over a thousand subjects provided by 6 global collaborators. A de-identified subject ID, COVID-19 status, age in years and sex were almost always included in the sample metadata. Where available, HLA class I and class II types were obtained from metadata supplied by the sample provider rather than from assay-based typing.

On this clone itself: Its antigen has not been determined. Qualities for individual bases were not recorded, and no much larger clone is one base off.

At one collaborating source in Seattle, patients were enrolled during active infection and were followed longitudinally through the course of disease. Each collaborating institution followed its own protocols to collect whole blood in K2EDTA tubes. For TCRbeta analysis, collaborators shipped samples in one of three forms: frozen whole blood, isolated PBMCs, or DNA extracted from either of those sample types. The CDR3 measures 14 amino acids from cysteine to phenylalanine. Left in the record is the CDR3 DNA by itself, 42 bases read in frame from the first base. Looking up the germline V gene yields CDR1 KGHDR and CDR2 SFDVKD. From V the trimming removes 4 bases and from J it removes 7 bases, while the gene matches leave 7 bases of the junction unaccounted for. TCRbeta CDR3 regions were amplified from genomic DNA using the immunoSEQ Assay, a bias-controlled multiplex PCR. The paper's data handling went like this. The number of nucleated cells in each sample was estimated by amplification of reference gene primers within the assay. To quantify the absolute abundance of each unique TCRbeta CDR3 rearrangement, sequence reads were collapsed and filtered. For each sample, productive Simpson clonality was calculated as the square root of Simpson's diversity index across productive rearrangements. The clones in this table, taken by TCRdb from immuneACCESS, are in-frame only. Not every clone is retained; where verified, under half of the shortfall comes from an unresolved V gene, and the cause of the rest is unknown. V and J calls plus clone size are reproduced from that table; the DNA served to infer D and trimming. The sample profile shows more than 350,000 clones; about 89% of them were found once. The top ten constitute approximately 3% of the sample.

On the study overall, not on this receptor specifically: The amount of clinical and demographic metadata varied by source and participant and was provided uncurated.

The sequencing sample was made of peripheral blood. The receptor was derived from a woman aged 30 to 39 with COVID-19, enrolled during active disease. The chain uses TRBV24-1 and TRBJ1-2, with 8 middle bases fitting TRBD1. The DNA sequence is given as TGTGCCACCAGTGAACACCGACAGGGGTCTGGCTACACCTTC. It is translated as CATSEHRQGSGYTF.